A selection of T cell receptor beta chains follows, all from one sample in a study of control samples from healthy donors and cancer patients. Produced via immunoSEQ multiplex PCR; TCRdb's table is partial and in-frame only. The sample includes 150,000 to 200,000 clones, 91% seen only once; the top ten take about 1.6%. Material: blood. These receptors were obtained from a woman between 25 and 40 years old in good health. CDR3s include the opening cysteine and the closing phenylalanine or tryptophan. The order of the fields is J gene, V gene, D gene, CDR3 DNA, CDR3 protein. A D gene is named only where the DNA matches it firmly.

J gene: TRBJ1-2
V gene: TRBV29-1
D gene: TRBD1
CDR3 DNA: TGCAGCGTGACAGGGGGCGAGGATTACTATGGCTACACCTTC
CDR3 protein: CSVTGGEDYYGYTF

J gene: TRBJ2-5
V gene: TRBV11-2
D gene: TRBD2
CDR3 DNA: TGTGCCAGCAGCCTAGCGGGAGGGAAAGAGACCCAGTACTTC
CDR3 protein: CASSLAGGKETQYF

J gene: TRBJ2-6
V gene: TRBV14
D gene: -
CDR3 DNA: TGTGCCAGCAGCCAAAGACAGAGCTCTGGGGCCAACGTCCTGACTTTC
CDR3 protein: CASSQRQSSGANVLTF

J gene: TRBJ1-5
V gene: TRBV7-8
D gene: -
CDR3 DNA: TGTGCCAGCAGTGCGACGGGGGGACGGGGCAATCAGCCCCAGCATTTT
CDR3 protein: CASSATGGRGNQPQHF

J gene: TRBJ2-1
V gene: TRBV10-1
D gene: TRBD2
CDR3 DNA: TGCGCCAGCAGTCGGACTAGCGGGCACAATGAGCAGTTCTTC
CDR3 protein: CASSRTSGHNEQFF

J gene: TRBJ1-2
V gene: TRBV6-5
D gene: -
CDR3 DNA: TGTGCCAGCAGTTACTCGGGGGGCGACTATGGCTACACCTTC
CDR3 protein: CASSYSGGDYGYTF

J gene: TRBJ2-7
V gene: TRBV28
D gene: TRBD2
CDR3 DNA: TGTGCCAGCAGTCCGGGGACTAGCGGCTCCTACGAGCAGTACTTC
CDR3 protein: CASSPGTSGSYEQYF

J gene: TRBJ2-7
V gene: TRBV18
D gene: TRBD2
CDR3 DNA: TGTGCCAGCTCACCAACGACTAGCGGGGGGGCCGAGCAGTACTTC
CDR3 protein: CASSPTTSGGAEQYF

J gene: TRBJ1-2
V gene: TRBV11-2
D gene: -
CDR3 DNA: TGTGCCAGCAGCTTAGCGGGGGCCTATGGCTACACCTTC
CDR3 protein: CASSLAGAYGYTF

J gene: TRBJ1-2
V gene: TRBV6-5
D gene: -
CDR3 DNA: TGTGCCAGCAGTTCCGGGACGTTATATGGCTACACCTTC
CDR3 protein: CASSSGTLYGYTF